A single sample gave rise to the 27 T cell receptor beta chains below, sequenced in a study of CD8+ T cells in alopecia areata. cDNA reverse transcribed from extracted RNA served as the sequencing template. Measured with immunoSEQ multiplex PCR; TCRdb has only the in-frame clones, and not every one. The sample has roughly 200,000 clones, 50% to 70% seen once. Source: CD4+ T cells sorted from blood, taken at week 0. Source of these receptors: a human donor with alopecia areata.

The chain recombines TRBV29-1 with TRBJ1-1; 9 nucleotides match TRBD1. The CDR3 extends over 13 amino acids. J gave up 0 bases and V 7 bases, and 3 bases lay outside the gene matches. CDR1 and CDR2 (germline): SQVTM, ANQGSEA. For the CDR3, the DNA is TGCAGCGGATGGGACAGGGTGAACACTGAAGCTTTCTTT. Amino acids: CSGWDRVNTEAFF.

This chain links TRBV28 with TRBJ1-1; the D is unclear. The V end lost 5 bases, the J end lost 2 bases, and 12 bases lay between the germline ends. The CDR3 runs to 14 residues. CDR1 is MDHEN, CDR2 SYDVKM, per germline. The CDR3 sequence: CASSPPTVNTEAFF. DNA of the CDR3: TGTGCCAGCAGTCCTCCGACGGTAAACACTGAAGCTTTCTTT.

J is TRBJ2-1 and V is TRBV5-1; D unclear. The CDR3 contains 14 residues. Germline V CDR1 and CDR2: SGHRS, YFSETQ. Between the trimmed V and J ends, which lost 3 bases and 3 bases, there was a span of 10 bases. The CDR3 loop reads CASSYDHRYNEQFF. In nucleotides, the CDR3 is TGCGCCAGCAGCTACGACCATCGCTACAATGAGCAGTTCTTC.

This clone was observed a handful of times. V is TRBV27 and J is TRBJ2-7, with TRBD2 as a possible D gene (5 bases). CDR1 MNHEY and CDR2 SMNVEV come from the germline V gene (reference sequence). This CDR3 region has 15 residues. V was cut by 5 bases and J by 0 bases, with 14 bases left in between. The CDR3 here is CASSPRGASSYEQYF. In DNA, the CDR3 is TGTGCCAGCAGTCCCCGGGGAGCGAGCTCCTACGAGCAGTACTTC.

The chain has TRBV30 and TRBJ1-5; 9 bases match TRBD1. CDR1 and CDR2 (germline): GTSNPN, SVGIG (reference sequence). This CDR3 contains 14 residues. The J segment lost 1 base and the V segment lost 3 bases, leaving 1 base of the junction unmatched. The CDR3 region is CAWRGQGSNQPQHF. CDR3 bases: TGTGCCTGGAGGGGACAGGGCAGCAATCAGCCCCAGCATTTT.

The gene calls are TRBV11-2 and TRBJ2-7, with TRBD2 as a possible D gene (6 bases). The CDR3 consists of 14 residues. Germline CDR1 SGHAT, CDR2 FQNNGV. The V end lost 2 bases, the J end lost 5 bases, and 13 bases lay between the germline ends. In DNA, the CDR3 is TGTGCCAGCAGCTTATCCGGGGGAATAAACGAGCAGTACTTC. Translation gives CASSLSGGINEQYF.

For the CDR3, the DNA is TGCAGCGCCAGAACCGACTGGAAAGAGGAGACCCAGTACTTC. This codes for CSARTDWKEETQYF. The chain combines TRBV29-1 with TRBJ2-5; no clear D. The germline gives CDR1 SQVTM, CDR2 ANQGSEA. The CDR3 totals 14 residues. V was trimmed by 7 bases and J by 5 bases, leaving 20 bases between them.

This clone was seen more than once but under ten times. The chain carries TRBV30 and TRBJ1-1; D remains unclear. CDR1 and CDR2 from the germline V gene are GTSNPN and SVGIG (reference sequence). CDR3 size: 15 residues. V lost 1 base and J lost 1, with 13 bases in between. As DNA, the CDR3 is TGTGCCTGGAGTGATCGAGAACTACCGAACACTGAAGCTTTCTTT. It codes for CAWSDRELPNTEAFF.

In DNA, the CDR3 is TGCAGCGTTAAAGGTCCGGGGCTATACAATGAGCAGTTCTTC. It translates to CSVKGPGLYNEQFF. V gene TRBV29-1 combines with J gene TRBJ2-1; D tentatively fits TRBD1 or TRBD2 (5 bases each). Germline V gene lookup returns CDR1 SQVTM and CDR2 ANQGSEA. The CDR3 spans 14 residues. V was shortened by 5 bases and J by 4 bases, with 15 bases between the two germline ends.

The CDR3 DNA sequence: TGTGCCTGGAGTGTACCCCGTGGACAGGGGAGCGGGACCCAGTACTTC. Translation: CAWSVPRGQGSGTQYF. The chain recombines TRBV30 with TRBJ2-5; 9 bases match TRBD1. The V and J ends lost 0 bases and 7 bases, in that order; junction bases with no gene match: 12. The CDR3 has 16 amino acids. Looked up from germline, CDR1 is GTSNPN and CDR2 is SVGIG (reference sequence).

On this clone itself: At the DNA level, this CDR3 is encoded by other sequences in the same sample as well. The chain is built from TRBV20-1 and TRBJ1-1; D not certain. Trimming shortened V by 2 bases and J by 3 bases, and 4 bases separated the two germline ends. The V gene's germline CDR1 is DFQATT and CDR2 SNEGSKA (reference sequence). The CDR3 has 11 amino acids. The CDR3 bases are TGCAGTGCTAGAAGAGACACTGAAGCTTTCTTT. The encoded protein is CSARRDTEAFF.

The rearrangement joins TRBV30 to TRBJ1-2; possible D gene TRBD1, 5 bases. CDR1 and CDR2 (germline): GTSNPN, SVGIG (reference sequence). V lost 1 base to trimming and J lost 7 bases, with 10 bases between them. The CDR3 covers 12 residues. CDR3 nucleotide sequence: TGTGCCTGGAGTGACGGGGCGGGTGGCTACACCTTC. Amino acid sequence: CAWSDGAGGYTF. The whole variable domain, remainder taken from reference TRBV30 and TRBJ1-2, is SQTIHQWPATLVQPVGSPLSLECTVEGTSNPNLYWYRQAAGRGLQLLFYSVGIGQISSEVPQNLSASRPQDRQFILSSKKLLLSDSGFYLCAWSDGAGGYTFGSGTRLTVV.

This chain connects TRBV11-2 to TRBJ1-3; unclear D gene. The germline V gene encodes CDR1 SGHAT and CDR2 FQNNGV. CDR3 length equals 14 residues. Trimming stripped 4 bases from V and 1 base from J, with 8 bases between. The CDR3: CASSWRRSGNTIYF. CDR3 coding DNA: TGTGCCAGCAGCTGGAGGAGATCTGGAAACACCATATATTTT.

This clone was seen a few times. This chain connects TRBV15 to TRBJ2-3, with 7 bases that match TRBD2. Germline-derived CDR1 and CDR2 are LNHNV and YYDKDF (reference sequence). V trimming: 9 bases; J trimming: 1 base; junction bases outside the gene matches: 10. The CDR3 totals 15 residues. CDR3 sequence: CATSGSLSRTDTQYF. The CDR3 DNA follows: TGTGCCACTAGCGGGTCACTCTCCCGCACAGATACGCAGTATTTT.

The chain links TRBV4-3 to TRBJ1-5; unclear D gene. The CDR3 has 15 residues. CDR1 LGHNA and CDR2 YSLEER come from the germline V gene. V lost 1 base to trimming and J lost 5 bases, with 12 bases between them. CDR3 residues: CASSQGVVADQPQHF. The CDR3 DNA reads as TGCGCCAGCAGCCAAGGAGTTGTGGCGGATCAGCCCCAGCATTTT.

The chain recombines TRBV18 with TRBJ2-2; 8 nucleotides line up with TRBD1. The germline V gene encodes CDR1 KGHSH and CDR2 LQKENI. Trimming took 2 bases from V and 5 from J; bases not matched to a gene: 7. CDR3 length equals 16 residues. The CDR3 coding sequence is TGTGCCAGCTCACCAAGCGGACAGGGTCGGACCGGGGAGCTGTTTTTT. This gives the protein CASSPSGQGRTGELFF.

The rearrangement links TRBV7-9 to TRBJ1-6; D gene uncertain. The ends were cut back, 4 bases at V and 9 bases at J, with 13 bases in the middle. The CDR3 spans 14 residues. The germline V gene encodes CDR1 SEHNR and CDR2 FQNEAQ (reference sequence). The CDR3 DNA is TGTGCCAGCAGCTCCCGGGCCGAGGGTTCACCCCTCCACTTT. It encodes CASSSRAEGSPLHF.

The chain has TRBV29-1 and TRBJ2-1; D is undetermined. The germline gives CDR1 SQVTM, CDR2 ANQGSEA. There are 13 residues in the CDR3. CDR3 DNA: TGCAGTCTCAGCAGGAGACAAGACAATGAGCAGTTCTTC. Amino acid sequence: CSLSRRQDNEQFF.

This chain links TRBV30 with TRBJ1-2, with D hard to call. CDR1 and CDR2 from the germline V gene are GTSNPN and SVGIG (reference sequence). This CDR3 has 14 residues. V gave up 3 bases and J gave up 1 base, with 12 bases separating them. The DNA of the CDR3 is TGTGCCTGGAGCGTGACAAGACATAACTATGGCTACACCTTC. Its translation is CAWSVTRHNYGYTF.

DNA for the CDR3: TGTGCCAGCAGCGTAGACTACCAAGTGAACACTGAAGCTTTCTTT. It translates to CASSVDYQVNTEAFF. The rearrangement links TRBV9 to TRBJ1-1; D is unclear. Germline CDR1 is SGDLS and CDR2 is YYNGEE. The length of the CDR3 is 15 residues. V was clipped by 0 bases and J by 0 bases, with 9 bases between them. The full variable domain, rest sourced from reference TRBV9 and TRBJ1-1, is DSGVTQTPKHLITATGQRVTLRCSPRSGDLSVYWYQQSLDQGLQFLIQYYNGEERAKGNILERFSAQQFPDLHSELNLSSLELGDSALYFCASSVDYQVNTEAFFGQGTRLTVV.

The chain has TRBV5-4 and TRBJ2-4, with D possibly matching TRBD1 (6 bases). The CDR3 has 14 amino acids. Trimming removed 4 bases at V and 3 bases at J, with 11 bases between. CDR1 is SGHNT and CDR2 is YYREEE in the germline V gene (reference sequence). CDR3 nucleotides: TGTGCCAGCAGCCCTTCAGGGGACAAAAACATTCAGTACTTC. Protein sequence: CASSPSGDKNIQYF.

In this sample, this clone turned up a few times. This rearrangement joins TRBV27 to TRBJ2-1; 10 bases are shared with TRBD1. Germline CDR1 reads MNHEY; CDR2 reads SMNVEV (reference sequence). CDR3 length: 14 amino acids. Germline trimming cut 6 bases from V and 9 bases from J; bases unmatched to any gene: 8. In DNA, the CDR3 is TGTGCCAGCAGCCGGGACAGGGGTTACGGTGAGCAGTTCTTC. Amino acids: CASSRDRGYGEQFF.

In nucleotides, the CDR3 is TGTGCCAGCAGCATGACAACATACAATGAGCAGTTCTTC. Its protein is CASSMTTYNEQFF. The chain is built from TRBV7-2 and TRBJ2-1, with unresolved D. Germline-derived CDR1 and CDR2 are SGHTA and FQGNSA. CDR3 size: 13 residues. The V end was cut by 5 bases, the J end by 4 bases, with 9 bases between.

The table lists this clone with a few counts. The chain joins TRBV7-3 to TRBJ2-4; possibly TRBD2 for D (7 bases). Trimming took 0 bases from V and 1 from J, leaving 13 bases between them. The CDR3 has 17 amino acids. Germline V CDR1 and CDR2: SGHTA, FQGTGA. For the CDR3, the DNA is TGTGCCAGCAGCTTAACCGCAGGGGAGGGGGCCAAAAACATTCAGTACTTC. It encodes CASSLTAGEGAKNIQYF.

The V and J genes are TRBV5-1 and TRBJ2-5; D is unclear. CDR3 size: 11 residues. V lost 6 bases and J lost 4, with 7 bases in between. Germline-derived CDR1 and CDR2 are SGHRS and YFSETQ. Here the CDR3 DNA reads TGCGCCAGCATGGGTGCAGAGACCCAGTACTTC. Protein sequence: CASMGAETQYF.

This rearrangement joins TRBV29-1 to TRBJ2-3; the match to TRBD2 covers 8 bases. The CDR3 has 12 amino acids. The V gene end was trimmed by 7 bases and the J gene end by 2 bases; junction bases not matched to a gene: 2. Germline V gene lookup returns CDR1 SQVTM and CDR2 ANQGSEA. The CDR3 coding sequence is TGCAGCGGGGGACTAGACACAGATACGCAGTATTTT. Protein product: CSGGLDTDTQYF.

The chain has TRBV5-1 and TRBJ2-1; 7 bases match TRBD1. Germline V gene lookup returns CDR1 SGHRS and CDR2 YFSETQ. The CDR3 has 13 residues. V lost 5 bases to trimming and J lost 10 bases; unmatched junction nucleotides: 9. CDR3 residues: CASRPDRDGEQFF. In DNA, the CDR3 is TGCGCCAGCAGACCCGACAGGGACGGCGAGCAGTTCTTC.